The 2 T cell receptor beta chains below all came from one sample that was sequenced in a study of regulatory T cells in long-lasting Graves disease. Time point of the sample: newly diagnosed GD, antithyroid drugs for less than 3 months. There was RNA extracted from PBMCs, and the TCR library was made from it. According to the study, TCR beta libraries were built with iRepertoire HTBI primers and CDR3-region Arm-PCR. TCRdb redid the calling of the multiplex PCR reads with MiXCR, one entry per CDR3 protein. The table has 540,000 or so distinct CDR3 sequences, about 13% seen once; the top ten hold roughly 10%. The same specimen was also included in a second study, on T cells in Graves' hyperthyroidism and ophthalmopathy.

The sample consisted of peripheral blood mononuclear cells (PBMCs), taken at new diagnosis, from a patient treated with antithyroid drugs. Source of these receptors: a man aged 30 to 45 with Graves disease.

This clonotype was seen at least ten times. The chain carries TRBV6-2 or TRBV6-3 and TRBJ2-3; 8 nucleotides agree with TRBD1. CDR1 and CDR2 (germline): MNHEY, SVGEGT. The CDR3 has 14 residues. V was pared by 5 bases and J by 1 base, with 2 bases of the junction left unmatched. The CDR3 protein is CASSMTGGTDTQYF. The CDR3 DNA follows: TGTGCCAGCAGTATGACAGGGGGCACAGATACGCAGTATTTT.

This clonotype appeared a few times. This chain joins TRBV7-9 and TRBJ2-1, with 8 bases matching TRBD2. The CDR3 length is 16 residues. From germline, CDR1 is SEHNR and CDR2 FQNEAQ (reference sequence). V was clipped by 4 bases and J by 1 base; unmatched bases: 6. DNA of the CDR3: TGTGCCAGCAGCTGGTGGGGACTAGGATCCTACAATGAGCAGTTCTTC. It yields the protein CASSWWGLGSYNEQFF.